This T cell receptor beta chain appears in the sequencing data of a study of blood T cell repertoires in COVID-19. Assay used: immunoSEQ multiplex PCR; TCRdb lists only in-frame clones, some missing. The sample lists 200,000 to 250,000 clones, 65% to 85% occurring once. The receptor was derived from a human donor in a cohort sampled during active COVID-19. Material for sequencing was peripheral blood.

The CDR3 region has the DNA TGTGCCAGCAGCCTGGGGGGACTAGCGGACAATGAGCAGTTCTTC. It translates to CASSLGGLADNEQFF. This chain uses TRBV5-4 with TRBJ2-1; TRBD2 agrees at 11 bases. V was clipped by 4 bases and J by 5 bases; unmatched bases: 5. The germline gives CDR1 SGHNT, CDR2 YYREEE (reference sequence). This CDR3 region has 15 residues.